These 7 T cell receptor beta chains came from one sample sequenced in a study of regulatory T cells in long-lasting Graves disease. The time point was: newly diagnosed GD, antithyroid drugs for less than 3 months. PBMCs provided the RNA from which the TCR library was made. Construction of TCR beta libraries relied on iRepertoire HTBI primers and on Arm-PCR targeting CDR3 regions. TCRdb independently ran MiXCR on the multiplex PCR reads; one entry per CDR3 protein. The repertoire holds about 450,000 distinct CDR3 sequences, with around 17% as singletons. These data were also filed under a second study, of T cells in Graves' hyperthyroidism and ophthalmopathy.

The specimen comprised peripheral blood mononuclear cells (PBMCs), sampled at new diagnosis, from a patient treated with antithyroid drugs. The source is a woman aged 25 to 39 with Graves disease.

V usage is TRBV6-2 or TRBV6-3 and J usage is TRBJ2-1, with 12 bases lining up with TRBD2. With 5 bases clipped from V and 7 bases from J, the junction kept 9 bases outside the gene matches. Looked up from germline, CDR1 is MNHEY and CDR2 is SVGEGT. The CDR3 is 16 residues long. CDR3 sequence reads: CASSASSGRAVNEQFF. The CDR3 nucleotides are TGTGCCAGCAGTGCGTCTAGCGGGAGGGCCGTAAATGAGCAGTTCTTC.

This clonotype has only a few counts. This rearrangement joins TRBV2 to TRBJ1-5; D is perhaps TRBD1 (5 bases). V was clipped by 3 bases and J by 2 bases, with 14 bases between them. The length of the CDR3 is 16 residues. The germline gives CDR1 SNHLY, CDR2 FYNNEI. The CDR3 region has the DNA TGTGCCAGCAGTGAGCAGGGAGGATTGGGCAATCAGCCCCAGCATTTT. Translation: CASSEQGGLGNQPQHF.

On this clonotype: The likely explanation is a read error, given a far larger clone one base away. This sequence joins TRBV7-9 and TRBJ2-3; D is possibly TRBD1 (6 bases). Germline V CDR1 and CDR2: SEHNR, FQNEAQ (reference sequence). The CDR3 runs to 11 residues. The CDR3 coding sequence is TGTGCCAGCGGCTTACGGGACACTCAGTATTTT. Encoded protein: CASGLRDTQYF.

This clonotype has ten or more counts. In DNA form, the CDR3 reads TGTGCCAGCAGTTATGGTACTCAGTCATCCTACGAGCAGTACTTC. The encoded protein is CASSYGTQSSYEQYF. The chain has TRBV6-5 and TRBJ2-7, with no clear D. The CDR3 runs 15 residues. Trimming removed 3 bases at V and 1 base at J, with 13 bases between. Germline-derived CDR1 and CDR2 are MNHEY and SVGAGI.

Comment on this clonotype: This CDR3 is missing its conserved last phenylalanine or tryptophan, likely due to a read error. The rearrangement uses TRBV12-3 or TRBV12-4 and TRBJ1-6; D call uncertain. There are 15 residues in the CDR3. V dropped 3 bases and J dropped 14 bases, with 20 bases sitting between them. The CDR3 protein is CASSFVAGKSGTLHL. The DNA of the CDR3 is TGTGCCAGCAGTTTTGTTGCGGGGAAGAGCGGTACCCTCCACCTT.

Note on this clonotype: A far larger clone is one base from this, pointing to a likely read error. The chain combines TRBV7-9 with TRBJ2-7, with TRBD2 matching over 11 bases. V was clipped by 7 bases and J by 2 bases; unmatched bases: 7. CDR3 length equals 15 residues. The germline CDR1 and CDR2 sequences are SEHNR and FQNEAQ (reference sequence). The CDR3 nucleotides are TGTGCCAGCATCCCAGATAGCGGGAGGGCCTACGAGCAGTACTTC. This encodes CASIPDSGRAYEQYF.

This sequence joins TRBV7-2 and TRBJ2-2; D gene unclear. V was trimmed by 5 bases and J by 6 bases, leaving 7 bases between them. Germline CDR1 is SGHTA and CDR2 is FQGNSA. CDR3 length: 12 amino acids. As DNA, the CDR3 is TGTGCCAGCAGCGAGCGATCCGGGGAGCTGTTTTTT. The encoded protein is CASSERSGELFF.